This paragraph reports one T cell receptor (beta chain). In TCRdb, the reads were re-called with MiXCR into one record per CDR3 protein. This repertoire shows some 400,000 distinct CDR3 sequences, approximately 18% found once; its top ten account for around 9.3%. The sample belongs to a study of T cell repertoires in cytomegalovirus infection. The CDR3 has 14 residues. Germline V gene sequence: CDR1 MNHEY, CDR2 SMNVEV (reference sequence). Trimming took 5 bases from V and 4 from J, leaving 12 bases between them. Sequenced sample: PBMCs. The genes are TRBV27 and TRBJ2-1, with unresolved D. The sequence came from a human donor in good health (CMV status not recorded). Some clones in this sample may be carry-over from other donors' samples. CDR3 loop: CASSPPGAYNEQFF. The CDR3 DNA reads TGTGCCAGCAGTCCCCCCGGTGCGTACAATGAGCAGTTCTTC.